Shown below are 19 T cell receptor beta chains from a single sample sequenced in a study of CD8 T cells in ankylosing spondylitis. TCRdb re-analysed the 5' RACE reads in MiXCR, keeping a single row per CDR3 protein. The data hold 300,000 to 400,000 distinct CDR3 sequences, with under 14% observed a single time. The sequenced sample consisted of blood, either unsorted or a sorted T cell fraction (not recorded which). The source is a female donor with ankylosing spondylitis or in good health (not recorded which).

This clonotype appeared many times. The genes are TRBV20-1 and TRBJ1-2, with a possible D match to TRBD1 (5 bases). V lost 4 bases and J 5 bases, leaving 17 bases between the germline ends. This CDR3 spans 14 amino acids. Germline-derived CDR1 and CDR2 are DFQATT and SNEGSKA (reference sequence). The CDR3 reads CSAIRARGTYGYTF. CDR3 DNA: TGCAGTGCTATTCGGGCCCGGGGGACTTATGGCTACACCTTC.

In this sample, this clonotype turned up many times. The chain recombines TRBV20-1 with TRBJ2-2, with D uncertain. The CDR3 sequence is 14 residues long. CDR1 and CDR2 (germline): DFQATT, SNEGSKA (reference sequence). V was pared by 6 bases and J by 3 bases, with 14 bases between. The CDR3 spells CSATQARYTGELFF. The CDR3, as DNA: TGCAGTGCAACGCAGGCGAGGTACACCGGGGAGCTGTTTTTT.

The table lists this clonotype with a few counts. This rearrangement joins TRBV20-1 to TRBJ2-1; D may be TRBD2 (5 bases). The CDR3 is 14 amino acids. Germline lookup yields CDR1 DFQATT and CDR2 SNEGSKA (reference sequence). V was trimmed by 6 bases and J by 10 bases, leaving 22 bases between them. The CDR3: CSALGSGIMPEQFF. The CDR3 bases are TGCAGTGCCCTGGGATCGGGAATCATGCCAGAGCAGTTCTTC.

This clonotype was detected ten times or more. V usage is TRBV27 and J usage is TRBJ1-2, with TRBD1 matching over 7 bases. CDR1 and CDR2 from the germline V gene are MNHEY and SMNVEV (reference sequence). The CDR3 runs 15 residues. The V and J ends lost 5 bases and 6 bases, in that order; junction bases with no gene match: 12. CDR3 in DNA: TGTGCCAGCAGTCTCTCTCCGACAGGGTTAAATGGCTACACCTTC. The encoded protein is CASSLSPTGLNGYTF.

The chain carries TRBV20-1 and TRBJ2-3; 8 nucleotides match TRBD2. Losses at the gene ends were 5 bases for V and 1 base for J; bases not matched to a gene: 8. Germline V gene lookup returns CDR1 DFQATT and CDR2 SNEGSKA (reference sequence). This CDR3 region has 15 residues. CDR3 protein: CSAPRGGPGTDTQYF. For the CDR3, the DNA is TGCAGTGCTCCTCGGGGGGGCCCCGGCACAGATACGCAGTATTTT.

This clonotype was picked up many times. This CDR3 reads CASSVGLRQPQHF. CDR3 nucleotides: TGTGCCAGCAGCGTAGGATTACGACAGCCCCAGCATTTT. V usage is TRBV9 and J usage is TRBJ1-5; D is ambiguous. V was pared by 0 bases and J by 7 bases, with 8 bases between. Per the germline V gene, CDR1 is SGDLS and CDR2 is YYNGEE. The CDR3 extends over 13 amino acids.

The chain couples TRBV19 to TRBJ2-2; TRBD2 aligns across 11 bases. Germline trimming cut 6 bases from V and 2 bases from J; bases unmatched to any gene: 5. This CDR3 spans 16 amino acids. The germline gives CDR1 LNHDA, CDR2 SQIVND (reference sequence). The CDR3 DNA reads TGTGCCAGTAGACTAGCGGGAGAGCTTAACACCGGGGAGCTGTTTTTT. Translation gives CASRLAGELNTGELFF. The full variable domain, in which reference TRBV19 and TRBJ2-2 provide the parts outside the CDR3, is DGGITQSPKYLFRKEGQNVTLSCEQNLNHDAMYWYRQDPGQGLRLIYYSQIVNDFQKGDIAEGYSVSREKKESFPLTVTSAQKNPTAFYLCASRLAGELNTGELFFGEGSRLTVL.

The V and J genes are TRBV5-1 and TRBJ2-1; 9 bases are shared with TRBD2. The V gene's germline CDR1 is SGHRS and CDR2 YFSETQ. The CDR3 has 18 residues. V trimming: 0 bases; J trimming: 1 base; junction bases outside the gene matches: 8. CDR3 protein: CASSLERSGGPSYNEQFF. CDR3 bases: TGCGCCAGCAGCTTGGAGCGTAGCGGGGGACCATCCTACAATGAGCAGTTCTTC.

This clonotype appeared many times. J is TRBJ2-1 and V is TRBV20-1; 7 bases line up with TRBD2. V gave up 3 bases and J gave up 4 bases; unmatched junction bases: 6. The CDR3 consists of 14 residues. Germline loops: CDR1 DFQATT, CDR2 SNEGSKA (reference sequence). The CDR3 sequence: CSASPGGRYNEQFF. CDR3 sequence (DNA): TGCAGTGCTAGTCCCGGGGGGAGATACAATGAGCAGTTCTTC.

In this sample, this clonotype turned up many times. The CDR3 region is CASSTGAGNTIYF. The CDR3 DNA reads TGCGCCAGCAGCACTGGAGCTGGAAACACCATATATTTT. The rearrangement links TRBV5-1 to TRBJ1-3; unclear D gene. This CDR3 spans 13 amino acids. V was cut by 4 bases and J by 2 bases, with 7 bases left in between. CDR1 SGHRS and CDR2 YFSETQ come from the germline V gene. Supplemented by reference TRBV5-1 and TRBJ1-3, the full variable domain reads KAGVTQTPRYLIKTRGQQVTLSCSPISGHRSVSWYQQTPGQGLQFLFEYFSETQRNKGNFPGRFSGRQFSNSRSEMNVSTLELGDSALYLCASSTGAGNTIYFGEGSWLTVV.

The CDR3 loop reads CASSQDRTSQPQHF. The DNA of the CDR3 is TGCGCCAGCAGCCAAGATCGGACGAGTCAGCCCCAGCATTTT. The gene calls are TRBV4-1 and TRBJ1-5; no definite D call. Per germline, CDR1 MGHRA and CDR2 YSYEKL. V dropped 0 bases and J dropped 6 bases, with 9 bases sitting between them. The CDR3 is made up of 14 amino acids.

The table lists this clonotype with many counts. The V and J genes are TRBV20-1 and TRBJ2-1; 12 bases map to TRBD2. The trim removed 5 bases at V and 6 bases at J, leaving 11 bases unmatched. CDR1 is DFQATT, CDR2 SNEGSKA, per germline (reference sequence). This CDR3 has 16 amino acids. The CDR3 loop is CSAPMTSGSIVNEQFF. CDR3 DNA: TGCAGTGCTCCCATGACTAGCGGGAGTATCGTCAATGAGCAGTTCTTC.

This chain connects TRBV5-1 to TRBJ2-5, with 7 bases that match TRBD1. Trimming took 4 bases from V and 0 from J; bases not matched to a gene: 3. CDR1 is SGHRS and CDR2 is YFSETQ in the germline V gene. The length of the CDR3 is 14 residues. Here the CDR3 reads CASSIQGNQETQYF. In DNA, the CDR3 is TGCGCCAGCAGCATACAGGGGAACCAAGAGACCCAGTACTTC.

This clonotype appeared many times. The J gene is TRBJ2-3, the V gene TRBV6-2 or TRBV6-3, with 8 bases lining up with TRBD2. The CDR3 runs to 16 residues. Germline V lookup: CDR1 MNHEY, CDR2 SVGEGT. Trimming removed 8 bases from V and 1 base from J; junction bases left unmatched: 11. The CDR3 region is CASRGGTRDGTDTQYF. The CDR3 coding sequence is TGTGCCAGCCGTGGCGGGACTAGAGACGGCACAGATACGCAGTATTTT.

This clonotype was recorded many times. CDR3: CASSQDRSISGNTIYF. The CDR3 DNA is TGCGCCAGCAGCCAAGACAGGTCGATCTCTGGAAACACCATATATTTT. The J gene is TRBJ1-3, the V gene TRBV5-1; D is perhaps TRBD1 (6 bases). The CDR3 loop spans 16 amino acids. Trimming left V 4 bases short and J 0 bases short, with 14 bases between. Germline CDR1 and CDR2: SGHRS and YFSETQ.

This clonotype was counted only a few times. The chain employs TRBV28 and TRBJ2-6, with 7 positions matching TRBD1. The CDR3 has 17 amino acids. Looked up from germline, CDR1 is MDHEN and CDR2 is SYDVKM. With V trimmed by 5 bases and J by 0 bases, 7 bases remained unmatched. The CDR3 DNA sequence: TGTGCCAGCAGTCCCCGGACAGGATTCTCTGGGGCCAACGTCCTGACTTTC. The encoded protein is CASSPRTGFSGANVLTF.

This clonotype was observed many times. The CDR3 here is CASSEPGTLSSYNEQFF. CDR3 nucleotides: TGTGCCAGCAGTGAACCCGGGACTTTGAGCTCCTACAATGAGCAGTTCTTC. This sequence joins TRBV6-4 and TRBJ2-1; the D gene is possibly TRBD2 (6 bases). The CDR3 length is 17 residues. V lost 3 bases and J lost 0, with 15 bases in between. Germline assignment: CDR1 MRHNA and CDR2 SNTAGT.

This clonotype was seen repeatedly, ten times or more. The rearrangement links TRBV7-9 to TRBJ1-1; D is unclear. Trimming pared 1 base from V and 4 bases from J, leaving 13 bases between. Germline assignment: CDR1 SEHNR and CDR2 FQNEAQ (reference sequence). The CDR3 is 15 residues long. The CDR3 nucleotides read TGTGCCAGCAGCTTAGGGGTGCCGACCGCCACTGAAGCTTTCTTT. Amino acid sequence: CASSLGVPTATEAFF.

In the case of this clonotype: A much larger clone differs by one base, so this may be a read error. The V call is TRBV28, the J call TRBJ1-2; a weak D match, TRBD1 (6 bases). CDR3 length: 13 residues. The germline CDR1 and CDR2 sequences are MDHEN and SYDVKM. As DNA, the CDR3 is TGTGCCAACAGTTTATCAGGGGATTATGGCTACACCTTC. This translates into CANSLSGDYGYTF.